The 25 T cell receptor beta chains presented below share a single source sample, sequenced in a study of T cells in Graves' hyperthyroidism and ophthalmopathy. RNA transcripts provided the source from which TCR beta CDR3 regions were amplified. The study used the HTBI primer set for a first-round RT-PCR of the TCR CDR3. TCRdb passed the multiplex PCR reads through MiXCR, listing each CDR3 protein once. Among about 210,000 distinct CDR3 sequences listed, approximately 20% were seen once. Sample: blood. The receptors here all came from a man aged 40-50 years with Graves' hyperthyroidism.

This clonotype has more than one count but fewer than ten. The chain links TRBV9 to TRBJ1-5; D gene unclear. Trimming took 0 bases from V and 6 from J, leaving 7 bases between them. This CDR3 contains 13 residues. Germline V gene data show CDR1 as SGDLS and CDR2 as YYNGEE. CDR3 in amino acids: CASSVGISQPQHF. DNA of the CDR3: TGTGCCAGCAGCGTAGGCATAAGTCAGCCCCAGCATTTT.

The CDR3 loop is CASSLQDRGLSYEQYF. The DNA of the CDR3 is TGTGCCAGCAGTCTCCAGGACAGGGGGCTTTCCTACGAGCAGTACTTC. The chain is built from TRBV7-2 and TRBJ2-7, with TRBD1 identical over 11 bases. The ends lost 6 bases at V and 1 base at J; junction bases unmatched: 8. The CDR3 is 16 amino acids. CDR1 and CDR2 from the germline V gene are SGHTA and FQGNSA.

The sample holds many counts of this clonotype. The chain is built from TRBV30 and TRBJ2-3, with D perhaps matching TRBD1 or TRBD2 (6 bases each). This CDR3 is built from 14 residues. Trimming cost V 4 bases and J 1 base, with 12 bases left between them. Germline-derived CDR1 and CDR2 are GTSNPN and SVGIG (reference sequence). This CDR3 reads CAWTLGGGTDTQYF. CDR3 nucleotides: TGTGCCTGGACCCTCGGGGGCGGCACAGATACGCAGTATTTT. The complete variable domain, with remaining parts taken from reference TRBV30 and TRBJ2-3, reads SQTIHQWPATLVQPVGSPLSLECTVEGTSNPNLYWYRQAAGRGLQLLFYSVGIGQISSEVPQNLSASRPQDRQFILSSKKLLLSDSGFYLCAWTLGGGTDTQYFGPGTRLTVL.

This clonotype was counted ten times or more. The chain links TRBV7-6 to TRBJ1-6; 7 nucleotides align to TRBD1. CDR1 and CDR2 from the germline V gene are SGHVS and FNYEAQ. Germline trimming cut 5 bases from V and 9 bases from J; bases unmatched to any gene: 4. The CDR3 sequence is 13 residues long. The CDR3 sequence is CASSRGQTSPLHF. The CDR3 DNA reads as TGTGCCAGCAGCAGGGGACAGACTTCACCCCTCCACTTT.

J is TRBJ1-1 and V is TRBV29-1, with TRBD1 matching over 7 bases. The trim removed 5 bases at V and 0 bases at J, leaving 3 bases unmatched. The length of the CDR3 is 13 residues. Germline loops: CDR1 SQVTM, CDR2 ANQGSEA. CDR3 loop: CSVRTGLNTEAFF. The CDR3 DNA reads as TGCAGCGTTAGGACAGGACTGAACACTGAAGCTTTCTTT.

The chain joins TRBV7-2 to TRBJ2-3, with 12 bases fitting TRBD1. CDR3 size: 16 residues. J was trimmed by 5 bases and V by 1 base; bases with no gene match: 4. The germline V gene has CDR1 SGHTA and CDR2 FQGNSA. CDR3 sequence reads: CASSLGDRGREDTQYF. In nucleotides, the CDR3 is TGTGCCAGCAGCTTAGGGGACAGGGGGCGCGAAGATACGCAGTATTTT.

This clonotype was detected ten times or more. J is TRBJ1-4 and V is TRBV20-1; 9 bases align to TRBD1. The ends lost 0 bases at V and 8 bases at J; junction bases unmatched: 7. Germline assignment: CDR1 DFQATT and CDR2 SNEGSKA (reference sequence). The CDR3 loop spans 15 amino acids. The CDR3 nucleotides read TGCAGTGCTAGAGACCTATCCGGGACAGGGGAAAAACTGTTTTTT. Protein sequence: CSARDLSGTGEKLFF.

This rearrangement joins TRBV27 to TRBJ1-6; 8 nucleotides align to TRBD1. There are 17 residues in the CDR3. Germline V gives CDR1 MNHEY, CDR2 SMNVEV (reference sequence). V lost 6 bases, J lost 2 bases, and 9 bases stayed unmatched. CDR3 protein: CASSTFATGAYNSPLHF. The CDR3 nucleotides read TGTGCCAGCAGCACTTTCGCGACAGGGGCCTATAATTCACCCCTCCACTTT.

J is TRBJ2-1 and V is TRBV9; D might be TRBD2 (5 bases). CDR3 size: 15 residues. V lost 4 bases and J lost 1, with 12 bases in between. Germline CDR1 is SGDLS and CDR2 is YYNGEE. CDR3 region: CASSRLSGSYNEQFF. DNA for the CDR3: TGTGCCAGCAGCAGATTAAGCGGATCCTACAATGAGCAGTTCTTC.

This clonotype occurred a few times. The rearrangement uses TRBV25-1 and TRBJ1-2, with D possibly matching TRBD1 (5 bases). V was cut by 5 bases and J by 5 bases, with 18 bases left in between. Germline V gene data show CDR1 as MGHDK and CDR2 as SYGVNS. The CDR3 contains 15 residues. CDR3 sequence (DNA): TGTGCCAGCAGTCAAGGGAGGTCCGGGGCTTATGGCTACACCTTC. This gives the protein CASSQGRSGAYGYTF.

The V and J genes are TRBV4-2 and TRBJ2-3, with D possibly matching TRBD2 (6 bases). This CDR3 contains 14 residues. Trimming took off 3 bases at V and 6 bases at J, with 13 bases between the two ends. Per germline, CDR1 LGHNA and CDR2 YNFKEQ. Here the CDR3 DNA reads TGTGCCAGCAGCCAGAAGACTAGTTCCGATACGCAGTATTTT. This codes for CASSQKTSSDTQYF.

The rearrangement links TRBV7-2 to TRBJ1-1, with D possibly matching TRBD1 (5 bases). The CDR3 extends over 16 amino acids. Trimming stripped 1 base from V and 1 base from J, with 13 bases between. CDR1 and CDR2 from the germline V gene are SGHTA and FQGNSA. In DNA form, the CDR3 reads TGTGCCAGCAGCTTAGGGCAGGGCGGTGCGAACACTGAAGCTTTCTTT. This translates into CASSLGQGGANTEAFF.

With regard to this clonotype: This may arise from a read error, as a much more abundant clone is one base away. This chain links TRBV28 with TRBJ1-2; a possible D gene is TRBD1 (5 bases). This CDR3 region has 16 residues. CDR1 and CDR2 from the germline V gene are MDHEN and SYDVKM. Trimming took off 2 bases at V and 0 bases at J, with 13 bases between the two ends. Here the CDR3 reads CASSLKSWGTNYGYTF. The CDR3 DNA follows: TGTGCCAGCAGTTTAAAATCCTGGGGGACTAACTATGGCTACACCTTC.

For this clonotype: A junction end diverges from the germline sequence, so it may reflect a read error. This chain uses TRBV12-3 or TRBV12-4 with TRBJ2-4; no firm D call. The CDR3 runs to 14 residues. For the CDR3, the DNA is TGTGTCAGCAGTAAGGTCTCCAGAAATGACATTCAGTACTTC. This codes for CVSSKVSRNDIQYF.

This clonotype was seen only a few times. The chain employs TRBV6-1 and TRBJ2-7; D may correspond to TRBD1 or TRBD2 (5 bases each). Germline CDR1 is MNHNS and CDR2 is SASEGT. The CDR3 covers 14 residues. Trimming stripped 9 bases from V and 0 bases from J, with 15 bases between. The CDR3 sequence is CASSARGDSYEQYF. In DNA, the CDR3 is TGTGCCAGTTCTGCGAGGGGCGACTCCTACGAGCAGTACTTC.

The rearrangement links TRBV7-2 to TRBJ2-7, with 8 bases aligning to TRBD2. The trim removed 1 base at V and 0 bases at J, leaving 17 bases unmatched. The CDR3 is 20 amino acids. The germline CDR1 and CDR2 sequences are SGHTA and FQGNSA. The CDR3 sequence is CASSLVLGGGTPLYSYEQYF. CDR3 DNA sequence: TGTGCCAGCAGCTTAGTTTTGGGCGGGGGGACACCATTATACTCCTACGAGCAGTACTTC.

This clonotype was seen at least ten times. The chain carries TRBV2 and TRBJ2-7; tentatively, D is TRBD2 (5 bases). Trimming stripped 4 bases from V and 3 bases from J, with 13 bases between. The CDR3 sequence is 14 residues long. Germline V CDR1 and CDR2: SNHLY, FYNNEI. In DNA, the CDR3 is TGTGCCAGCAGTGCCCGACTAACCCTCTACGAGCAGTACTTC. Amino acid sequence: CASSARLTLYEQYF.

This clonotype showed up many times. The chain joins TRBV28 to TRBJ1-3, with D maybe TRBD1 (6 bases). V lost 6 bases and J lost 1, with 10 bases in between. There are 14 residues in the CDR3. Germline CDR1 MDHEN, CDR2 SYDVKM. The CDR3 sequence is CASSLGTSGNTIYF. CDR3 nucleotide sequence: TGTGCCAGCAGCCTAGGGACATCTGGAAACACCATATATTTT.

This clonotype has ten or more counts. The V call is TRBV12-3 or TRBV12-4, the J call TRBJ1-1; TRBD1 might be the D (5 bases). Trimming removed 6 bases from V and 8 bases from J, with 19 bases in between. The CDR3 extends over 14 amino acids. In nucleotides, the CDR3 is TGTGCCAGCAGACGCAGGGCCCTACAGGAAGAAGCTTTCTTT. Translated, it gives CASRRRALQEEAFF.

There are many counts of this clonotype. The rearrangement links TRBV2 to TRBJ2-1; 15 bases map to TRBD2. The germline CDR1 and CDR2 sequences are SNHLY and FYNNEI. V lost 1 base to trimming and J lost 7 bases; unmatched junction nucleotides: 2. The CDR3 has 16 residues. CDR3: CASSEEGLAGGNEQFF. The CDR3 nucleotides are TGTGCCAGCAGTGAAGAAGGACTAGCGGGGGGGAATGAGCAGTTCTTC.

This clonotype was counted many times. V gene TRBV10-2 combines with J gene TRBJ1-6; TRBD1 might be the D (6 bases). The CDR3 runs 15 residues. V shed 1 base and J shed 14 bases, with 18 bases lying between them. Germline-derived CDR1 and CDR2 are WSHSY and SAAADI. The CDR3 sequence: CASSEFGQLRGSLHF. The CDR3 nucleotides read TGCGCCAGCAGTGAGTTTGGGCAACTCAGGGGATCCCTCCACTTT.

V and J are TRBV7-2 and TRBJ1-4; 7 nucleotides align to TRBD1. This CDR3 has 17 residues. CDR1 and CDR2 (germline): SGHTA, FQGNSA. V lost 9 bases and J lost 2; bases outside the gene matches: 15. CDR3 sequence reads: CASAPGTATFTNEKLFF. The CDR3, as DNA: TGTGCCAGTGCCCCCGGGACAGCGACGTTCACTAATGAAAAACTGTTTTTT.

This clonotype was detected a few times. The V gene is TRBV29-1, the J gene TRBJ1-2; D is uncertain. The CDR3 is 11 residues long. From germline, CDR1 is SQVTM and CDR2 ANQGSEA. V was cut by 5 bases and J by 0 bases, with 4 bases left in between. In DNA, the CDR3 is TGCAGCGTTATATCTAACTATGGCTACACCTTC. Its protein product is CSVISNYGYTF.

This clonotype was recorded a few times. This rearrangement joins TRBV4-3 to TRBJ2-1, with D unresolved. Trimming removed 2 bases at V and 7 bases at J, with 6 bases between. The CDR3 is 12 residues long. CDR1 LGHNA and CDR2 YSLEER come from the germline V gene. The chain's CDR3 is CASSQLGNEQFF. The CDR3 DNA sequence: TGCGCCAGCAGCCAACTGGGGAATGAGCAGTTCTTC.

This clonotype was detected ten times or more. The gene calls are TRBV6-1 and TRBJ1-2; tentative D call: TRBD1 (6 bases). Germline V gene lookup returns CDR1 MNHNS and CDR2 SASEGT. V was cut by 4 bases and J by 11 bases, with 20 bases left in between. This CDR3 has 14 amino acids. The CDR3 DNA reads TGTGCCAGCAGTGGAGGGACGGCTCTTAGGGGGTACACCTTC. Translation gives CASSGGTALRGYTF.